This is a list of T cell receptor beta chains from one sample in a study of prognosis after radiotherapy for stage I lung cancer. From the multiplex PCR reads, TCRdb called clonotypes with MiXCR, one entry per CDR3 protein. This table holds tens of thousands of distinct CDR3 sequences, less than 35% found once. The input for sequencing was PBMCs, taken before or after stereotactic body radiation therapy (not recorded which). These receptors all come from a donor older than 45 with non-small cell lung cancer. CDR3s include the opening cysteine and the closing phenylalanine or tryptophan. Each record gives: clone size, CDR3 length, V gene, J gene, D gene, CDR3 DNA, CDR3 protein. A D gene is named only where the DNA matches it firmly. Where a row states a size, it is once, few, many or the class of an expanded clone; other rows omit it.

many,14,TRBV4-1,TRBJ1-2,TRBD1,TGCGCCAGCAGCCAAGAAGGACAGGGGGCAGGTTACACCTTC,CASSQEGQGAGYTF
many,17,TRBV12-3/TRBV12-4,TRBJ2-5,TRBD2,TGTGCCAGCAGTTTGGGGGTAGCGGGAGGGCCGATAGAGACCCAGTACTTC,CASSLGVAGGPIETQYF
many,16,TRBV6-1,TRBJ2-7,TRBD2,TGTGCCAGCAGTGGGGGGGGAGCGGGTCCGGGCTACGAGCAGTACTTC,CASSGGGAGPGYEQYF
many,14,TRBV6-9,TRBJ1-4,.,TGTGCCAGCAGTTACCTAGGAGCTAATGAAAAACTGTTTTTT,CASSYLGANEKLFF
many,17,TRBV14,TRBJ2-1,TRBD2,TGTGCCAGCAGCCAATTGGAAGGACTAGCGGATTACAATGAGCAGTTCTTC,CASSQLEGLADYNEQFF
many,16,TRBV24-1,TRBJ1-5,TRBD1,TGTGCCACCAGTGACGCGGGACAGGGGGGGAATCAGCCCCAGCATTTT,CATSDAGQGGNQPQHF
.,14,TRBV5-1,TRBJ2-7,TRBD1,TGCGCCAGCAGCGCCGGGACAGCGTGCTCCGAGCAGTACTTC,CASSAGTACSEQYF
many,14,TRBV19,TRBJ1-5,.,TGTGCCACTCGATACCGAGGGGCCCAACAGCCCCAGCATTTT,CATRYRGAQQPQHF
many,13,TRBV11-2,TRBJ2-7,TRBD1,TGTGCCAGCACGCTCGACAGGGGACACGAGCAGTACTTC,CASTLDRGHEQYF
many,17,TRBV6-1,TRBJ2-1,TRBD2,TGTGCCAGCAGTCCGAGACTAGCGGGAGTATCGGGTTCTGAGCAGTTCTTC,CASSPRLAGVSGSEQFF
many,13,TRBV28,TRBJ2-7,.,TGTGCCAGCCGAGGACACGACAGAGACGAGCAGTACTTC,CASRGHDRDEQYF
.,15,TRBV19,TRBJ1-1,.,TGCGCCAGTAGTACAACGGGACGATTGAACACTGAAGATTTCTTT,CASSTTGRLNTEDFF
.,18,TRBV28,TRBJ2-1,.,TGTGCCAGCATTTTCCGTCTGGGCGGAGTAAACTCCTACAATGAGCAGTTCTTC,CASIFRLGGVNSYNEQFF